The 5 T cell receptor beta chains below all came from one sample that was sequenced in a study of blood T cell repertoires in COVID-19. Data came from immunoSEQ multiplex PCR; TCRdb stores just in-frame clones and leaves some out. The data contain almost 500,000 clones, around nine tenths of them singletons. The source material was PBMCs or T cells enriched from blood (not recorded which). Every receptor here comes from a woman aged 55-69 years who had recovered from COVID-19.

The J gene is TRBJ1-5, the V gene TRBV2; maybe TRBD1 (5 bases). The CDR3 consists of 16 residues. From germline, CDR1 is SNHLY and CDR2 FYNNEI. With 0 bases removed from V and 2 bases from J, the gap between germline ends came to 11 bases. The CDR3 here is CASSEARWGGNQPQHF. The CDR3 nucleotides read TGTGCCAGCAGTGAAGCGCGGTGGGGGGGCAATCAGCCCCAGCATTTT.

This chain uses TRBV6-1 with TRBJ2-2; maybe TRBD1 (6 bases). The CDR3 has 17 residues. V lost 4 bases and J 0 bases, leaving 15 bases between the germline ends. Germline CDR1 MNHNS, CDR2 SASEGT. The CDR3 nucleotides read TGTGCCAGCAGTGCGCAGGGGCGCCGTTCGAACACCGGGGAGCTGTTTTTT. As protein: CASSAQGRRSNTGELFF.

The chain employs TRBV5-4 and TRBJ2-3; 8 nucleotides agree with TRBD2. The V segment lost 2 bases and the J segment 4 bases; nucleotides outside the gene matches: 9. Germline CDR1 and CDR2: SGHNT and YYREEE (reference sequence). CDR3 length equals 16 residues. CDR3: CASSLPGGPGSDTQYF. The CDR3 DNA reads TGTGCCAGCAGCTTACCGGGGGGGCCGGGTTCAGATACGCAGTATTTT.

This chain links TRBV19 with TRBJ1-1, with a tentative D call TRBD1 (5 bases). The V gene's germline CDR1 is LNHDA and CDR2 SQIVND (reference sequence). The CDR3 runs to 14 residues. V was pared by 5 bases and J by 1 base, with 11 bases between. The CDR3 coding sequence is TGTGCCAGTAGTCCGACAGACCAGAACACTGAAGCTTTCTTT. It specifies CASSPTDQNTEAFF. Combining the CDR3 with reference TRBV19 and TRBJ1-1 gives the whole variable domain DGGITQSPKYLFRKEGQNVTLSCEQNLNHDAMYWYRQDPGQGLRLIYYSQIVNDFQKGDIAEGYSVSREKKESFPLTVTSAQKNPTAFYLCASSPTDQNTEAFFGQGTRLTVV.

The chain joins TRBV5-1 to TRBJ1-2, with D perhaps TRBD1 (5 bases). The V end was cut by 4 bases, the J end by 1 base, with 14 bases between. CDR1 and CDR2 from the germline V gene are SGHRS and YFSETQ. The CDR3 loop spans 15 amino acids. The CDR3 loop is CASSLRQSDNYGYTF. The DNA of the CDR3 is TGCGCCAGCAGCCTACGACAGAGCGATAACTATGGCTACACCTTC.